These 17 T cell receptor beta chains were sequenced from one sample in a study of T cell changes during pregnancy in multiple sclerosis. The repertoire was sequenced with immunoSEQ multiplex PCR; TCRdb's copy has only in-frame clones and lacks some. This table holds around 45,000 clones, around 90% found once. Material: CD4+ T cells from peripheral blood mononuclear cells, obtained in the second trimester of pregnancy. These receptors all stem from a female donor in good health, enrolled as a control in a pregnancy study.

The chain employs TRBV7-6 and TRBJ2-2; D is unresolved. From germline, CDR1 is SGHVS and CDR2 FNYEAQ. The length of the CDR3 is 13 residues. Trimming cost V 3 bases and J 4 bases, with 6 bases left between them. The CDR3 coding sequence is TGTGCCAGCAGCTTGACGGGCACCGGGGAGCTGTTTTTT. Translated: CASSLTGTGELFF.

This rearrangement joins TRBV27 to TRBJ2-7; 7 nucleotides match TRBD2. Germline trimming cut 5 bases from V and 3 bases from J; bases unmatched to any gene: 10. The CDR3 consists of 15 residues. Germline V lookup: CDR1 MNHEY, CDR2 SMNVEV (reference sequence). The CDR3 DNA is TGTGCCAGCAGTGTAGGCGGGAGTCTAAGCTACGAGCAGTACTTC. This encodes CASSVGGSLSYEQYF.

The J gene is TRBJ1-6, the V gene TRBV5-1; D is possibly TRBD1 (5 bases). In germline, CDR1 is SGHRS, CDR2 YFSETQ. This CDR3 region has 16 residues. V was trimmed by 0 bases and J by 10 bases, leaving 17 bases between them. CDR3 nucleotides: TGCGCCAGCAGCTTGGCGGCTTGGGGTCGGGGGTCACCCCTCCACTTT. As protein: CASSLAAWGRGSPLHF. The full variable domain, completed using reference TRBV5-1 and TRBJ1-6, is KAGVTQTPRYLIKTRGQQVTLSCSPISGHRSVSWYQQTPGQGLQFLFEYFSETQRNKGNFPGRFSGRQFSNSRSEMNVSTLELGDSALYLCASSLAAWGRGSPLHFGNGTRLTVT.

This rearrangement joins TRBV7-2 to TRBJ1-4; D possibly corresponds to TRBD1 (5 bases). V gave up 5 bases and J gave up 8 bases, with 15 bases separating them. Germline-derived CDR1 and CDR2 are SGHTA and FQGNSA. The CDR3 is 14 amino acids. The CDR3: CASSQGAGNEKLFF. CDR3 nucleotides: TGTGCCAGCAGCCAAGGGGCAGGGAACGAAAAACTGTTTTTT.

The chain recombines TRBV15 with TRBJ1-2; D is possibly TRBD1 (5 bases). V shed 0 bases and J shed 8 bases, with 13 bases lying between them. Germline V gives CDR1 LNHNV, CDR2 YYDKDF (reference sequence). This CDR3 has 14 amino acids. For the CDR3, the DNA is TGTGCCACCAGCAGAGATCGGGGGTTCGACGGCTACACCTTC. It specifies CATSRDRGFDGYTF.

V gene TRBV2 combines with J gene TRBJ1-1; 7 positions agree with TRBD1. The germline CDR1 and CDR2 sequences are SNHLY and FYNNEI. After removal of 6 bases from V and 8 bases from J, the junction contained 12 bases not matched to a gene. This CDR3 comprises 14 residues. Here the CDR3 DNA reads TGTGCCAGCAGGGGCACAGGGGCTGGCGGGGAAGCTTTCTTT. Its protein is CASRGTGAGGEAFF.

This clone was counted only a few times. The rearrangement uses TRBV6-5 and TRBJ1-2; 10 bases are a match to TRBD1. Germline V gene data show CDR1 as MNHEY and CDR2 as SVGAGI. With 8 bases clipped from V and 7 bases from J, the junction kept 13 bases outside the gene matches. CDR3 size: 15 residues. The CDR3 region is CASLRDRGFAGGYTF. DNA of the CDR3: TGTGCCAGCCTCCGGGACAGGGGCTTTGCGGGTGGCTACACCTTC.

The chain has TRBV18 and TRBJ2-2, with 9 bases aligning to TRBD2. Trimming at V came to 3 bases and at J to 4 bases, leaving 6 bases not matched to a gene. From germline, CDR1 is KGHSH and CDR2 LQKENI. There are 16 residues in the CDR3. The CDR3 DNA reads TGTGCCAGCTCACCCCTAAGCGGGGGGTTCACCGGGGAGCTGTTTTTT. The encoded protein is CASSPLSGGFTGELFF.

The chain recombines TRBV14 with TRBJ2-3, with D hard to call. V was cut by 0 bases and J by 4 bases, with 20 bases left in between. The CDR3 is made up of 18 amino acids. Germline CDR1 SGHDN, CDR2 FVKESK. CDR3 sequence reads: CASSQDRKGVYGADTQYF. CDR3 sequence (DNA): TGTGCCAGCAGCCAAGATCGGAAAGGAGTATATGGCGCAGATACGCAGTATTTT.

The chain links TRBV7-2 to TRBJ1-2, with 7 bases that match TRBD1. The CDR3 runs 15 residues. Germline assignment: CDR1 SGHTA and CDR2 FQGNSA. V dropped 4 bases and J dropped 0; count of bases not matched to a gene: 5. The CDR3 loop reads CASSSSGGTNYGYTF. DNA of the CDR3: TGTGCCAGCAGCTCATCAGGGGGAACTAACTATGGCTACACCTTC.

The rearrangement links TRBV15 to TRBJ1-1; maybe TRBD1 (5 bases). V gave up 3 bases and J gave up 4 bases, with 12 bases separating them. The CDR3 totals 14 residues. Germline CDR1 reads LNHNV; CDR2 reads YYDKDF (reference sequence). The CDR3 spells CATSSRVSGTEAFF. The CDR3 DNA reads TGTGCCACCAGCAGCAGGGTTAGCGGCACTGAAGCTTTCTTT.

V usage is TRBV11-2 and J usage is TRBJ2-1, with TRBD1 as a possible D gene (5 bases). Trimming stripped 3 bases from V and 1 base from J, with 13 bases between. Germline CDR1 SGHAT, CDR2 FQNNGV. The CDR3 length is 16 residues. The CDR3 spells CASSFGAGRSYNEQFF. The CDR3 DNA sequence: TGTGCCAGCAGCTTTGGGGCAGGACGGTCCTACAATGAGCAGTTCTTC.

The chain carries TRBV10-3 and TRBJ2-3, with D perhaps TRBD2 (6 bases). The germline V gene encodes CDR1 ENHRY and CDR2 SYGVKD. Trimming took 3 bases from V and 5 from J, leaving 9 bases between them. There are 13 residues in the CDR3. CDR3 bases: TGTGCCATCAGTGACGGGGGAGGAGATACGCAGTATTTT. It encodes CAISDGGGDTQYF.

The chain is built from TRBV10-1 and TRBJ2-3; 8 nucleotides align to TRBD2. V lost 4 bases, J lost 4 bases, and 10 bases stayed unmatched. This CDR3 is 16 amino acids long. CDR1 and CDR2 from the germline V gene are WNHNN and SYGVQD (reference sequence). The CDR3 DNA sequence: TGCGCCAGCAGTGTCGGCGGGGGGACCCATGCAGATACGCAGTATTTT. It yields the protein CASSVGGGTHADTQYF.

The V call is TRBV29-1, the J call TRBJ1-2; D ambiguous. This CDR3 spans 11 amino acids. Germline V gene data show CDR1 as SQVTM and CDR2 as ANQGSEA. Between the trimmed V and J ends, which lost 7 bases and 4 bases, there was a span of 10 bases. CDR3 in amino acids: CSATTGYGYTF. For the CDR3, the DNA is TGCAGCGCTACGACGGGCTATGGCTACACCTTC.

CDR3 in amino acids: CASSLLLAGQETQYF. The CDR3 bases are TGTGCCAGCAGCTTGCTCCTAGCGGGGCAAGAGACCCAGTACTTC. The V call is TRBV5-4, the J call TRBJ2-5; the match to TRBD2 covers 9 bases. The V gene end was trimmed by 1 base and the J gene end by 2 bases; junction bases not matched to a gene: 3. This CDR3 is 15 amino acids long. Per the germline V gene, CDR1 is SGHNT and CDR2 is YYREEE (reference sequence).

The gene calls are TRBV11-3 and TRBJ2-1; D ambiguous. V dropped 5 bases and J dropped 9 bases, with 17 bases sitting between them. Germline V lookup: CDR1 SGHNT, CDR2 YENEEA. The CDR3 sequence is 14 residues long. CDR3 sequence reads: CASSPWARSGEQFF. The CDR3 nucleotides are TGTGCCAGCAGCCCCTGGGCGCGATCCGGTGAGCAGTTCTTC.